The T cell receptor beta chain described here comes from a study of OX40 agonist ivuxolimab in advanced cancers. Turning to the study itself: Partial responses were achieved by three patients, one with hepatocellular carcinoma and two with cutaneous melanoma.

Here immunoSEQ multiplex PCR was the method, and the copy in TCRdb shows in-frame clones only, minus some. The table records roughly 58,000 clones, 84% of them present only once. The study, taken as a whole, reports: In the expanded peripheral T cells, antigen specificity was never determined. More expanded clones were seen, on average, in CD8+ T cells than in CD4+.

The CDR3 is 13 residues long. V gave up 1 base and J gave up 1 base, with 4 bases separating them. Germline CDR1 reads SEHNR; CDR2 reads FQNEAQ (reference sequence). Notes on this clone: Its antigen is unidentified.

The source is an adult with an advanced solid tumor such as melanoma, head and neck, liver or kidney cancer. The chain uses TRBV7-9 and TRBJ1-1, with unresolved D. This specimen was CD4+ or CD8+ T cells sorted from blood, taken in a trial of the OX40 agonist ivuxolimab. CDR3 region: CASSLVQNTEAFF. DNA of the CDR3: TGTGCCAGCAGCTTAGTCCAGAACACTGAAGCTTTCTTT.